This T cell receptor beta chain is drawn from a study of T cells after yellow fever vaccination. TCRdb re-called the 5' RACE reads through MiXCR, storing one row per CDR3 protein. Of just under 600,000 distinct CDR3 sequences listed, roughly 13% are singletons. Unmatched junction bases numbered 6, after V lost 4 bases and J lost 6 bases. Germline loops: CDR1 SGHDN, CDR2 FVKESK. This CDR3 region has 15 residues. Sequenced material: PBMCs, taken on the day of the yellow fever booster vaccination. This receptor was obtained from a man aged 25-40 years who received the YFV17D yellow fever vaccine. The chain links TRBV14 to TRBJ2-2; 9 bases are shared with TRBD2. This CDR3 reads CASSLIAGAAGELFF. The CDR3 nucleotides read TGTGCCAGCAGCCTGATAGCGGGAGCAGCCGGGGAGCTGTTTTTT.